This T cell receptor beta chain comes out of a study of blood T cells in healthy people across ages. Findings of the study overall: TCR beta diversity, measured per million T cells, fell in a roughly linear way with age. There were more naive CD4+ cells and higher diversity in long-lived donors than in aged donors.

As concerns this clonotype: The antigen remains undetermined. One base away lies a much larger clone, so this may be a sequencing read error.

Primed by a sample-barcoded 5' primer and a J-beta primer mix, a second PCR proceeded for about 6 to 11 cycles. A minimum of 2.5 million CDR3-containing paired-end reads was obtained for each sample. TCRdb analysed the 5' RACE reads with MiXCR anew, one entry per CDR3 protein. Among about 1.7 million distinct CDR3 sequences listed, roughly 28% were seen once. Between the trimmed V and J ends, which lost 1 base and 10 bases, there was a span of 17 bases. From germline, CDR1 is SGHTA and CDR2 FQGNSA. This CDR3 spans 15 amino acids. The sample was blood. This sequence was found in a woman in her thirties in good health. V and J are TRBV7-2 and TRBJ2-1; D remains unclear. CDR3 in amino acids: CASSLGQRSSYEQFF. The CDR3 bases are TGTGCCAGCAGCTTAGGTCAGAGGAGCTCCTACGAGCAGTTCTTC.